The clone carrying this TCR beta chain occurred a few times. The sample comes from a study of neoadjuvant anti-PD-1 for oral cavity cancer. The CDR3 covers 13 residues. Germline CDR1 is ENHRY and CDR2 is SYGVKD. The ends were cut back, 8 bases at V and 3 bases at J, with 12 bases in the middle. The sample's time point: after neoadjuvant nivolumab, at surgical resection. Patients had newly diagnosed, untreated stage II-IVA oral cavity squamous cell carcinoma. The method was immunoSEQ multiplex PCR; TCRdb's version includes in-frame clones alone and lacks a portion of them. The data hold 6,000 to 8,500 clones, with 55% to 65% observed a single time.

The V and J genes are TRBV10-3 and TRBJ2-3; D possibly corresponds to TRBD2 (6 bases). The sequencing used PBMCs, collected after nivolumab (anti-PD-1) treatment. This sequence was found in a person aged 40 to 85 with oral cavity squamous cell carcinoma. The chain's CDR3 is CAILSGTTDTQYF. CDR3 sequence (DNA): TGTGCCATCCTTAGCGGTACTACAGATACGCAGTATTTT.